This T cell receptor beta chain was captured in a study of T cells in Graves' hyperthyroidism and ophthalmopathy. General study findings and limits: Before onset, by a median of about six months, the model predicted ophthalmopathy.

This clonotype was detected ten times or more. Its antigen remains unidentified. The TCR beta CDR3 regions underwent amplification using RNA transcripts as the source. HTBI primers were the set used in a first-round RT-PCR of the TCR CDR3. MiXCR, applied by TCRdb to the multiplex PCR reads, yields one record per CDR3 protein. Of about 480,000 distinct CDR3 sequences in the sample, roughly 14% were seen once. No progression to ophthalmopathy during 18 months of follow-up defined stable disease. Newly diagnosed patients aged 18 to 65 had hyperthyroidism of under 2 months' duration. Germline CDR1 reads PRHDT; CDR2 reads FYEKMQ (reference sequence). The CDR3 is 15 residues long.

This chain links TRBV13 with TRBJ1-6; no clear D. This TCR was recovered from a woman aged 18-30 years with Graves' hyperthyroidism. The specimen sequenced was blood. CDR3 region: CATQPKADYNSPLHF. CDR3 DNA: TGTGCAACCCAGCCCAAGGCAGATTATAATTCACCCCTCCACTTT.